The sequence of this T cell receptor beta chain was determined in a study of follicular helper T cells after annual influenza vaccination. At the level of the study: After each seasonal flu vaccination, blood came on days 0, 7 and 28. Some donors were sampled over the 2013-2014, 2014-2015 and 2015-2016 vaccinations.

TCRB was sequenced at Survey level resolution. The table came from immunoSEQ multiplex PCR; TCRdb's copy has only in-frame clones and leaves some out. The sample gives some 9,000 clones, around 90% of which show up once; roughly 0.45% is in the top ten. This clone has a single count. Time point meaning: 2015-2016 season, pre-vaccination. Vaccine contraindications, substance abuse, HIV/AIDS, active malignancy and active illness excluded donors. CDR3 size: 12 residues. Trimming cost V 6 bases and J 0 bases, with 3 bases left between them. Germline CDR1 is MNHNS and CDR2 is SASEGT. The sequence derives from an adult who received the influenza vaccine. The chain combines TRBV6-1 with TRBJ1-3; no definite D call. The sample was CXCR5+ CD38- circulating T follicular helper cells from blood, taken on the day of influenza vaccination. Subset meaning: circulating Tfh, non-naive CD4+CXCR5+PD-1+ (ICOS+CD38+ or ICOS-CD38-). The CDR3 DNA sequence: TGTGCCAGCAGAAGCTCTGGAAACACCATATATTTT. Translation gives CASRSSGNTIYF.